Each of the 19 T cell receptor beta chains below was sequenced from the same sample in a study of vaccination and CD4 T cells after COVID-19. Documented treatment: approximately nine-day PBMC culture with coronavirus spike peptide pools or control peptides (ViraFEST assay). The unexposed donor's CD4+ T cells were collected before the COVID-19 pandemic (2011-2018). Oncomine TCR Beta short-read sequencing was applied to DNA from cultured CD4+ T cells. TCRdb processed the PCR reads anew with MiXCR; each CDR3 protein has one entry. Among about 6,100 distinct CDR3 sequences listed, around half were seen once. The antigens for these receptors are not known. The sample consisted of CD4+ T cells from blood, cultured in vitro. Receptors originate from a human donor in good health.

This clonotype was counted between two and nine times. J is TRBJ2-1 and V is TRBV20-1; 10 nucleotides match TRBD2. Per the germline V gene, CDR1 is DFQATT and CDR2 is SNEGSKA (reference sequence). Trimming took 6 bases from V and 6 from J; bases not matched to a gene: 5. The length of the CDR3 is 13 residues. In DNA, the CDR3 is TGCAGTGCCCGGACTAGCGGTATCAATGAGCAGTTCTTC. Residues: CSARTSGINEQFF.

This clonotype was recorded a few times. The CDR3 DNA sequence: TGCAGTGCTGCCCCCCCGGGGGGCTATGGCTACACCTTC. Translation: CSAAPPGGYGYTF. This chain links TRBV20-1 with TRBJ1-2; D possibly corresponds to TRBD1 (5 bases). The CDR3 extends over 13 amino acids. Germline V gene lookup returns CDR1 DFQATT and CDR2 SNEGSKA (reference sequence). The V end lost 5 bases, the J end lost 4 bases, and 14 bases lay between the germline ends.

V gene TRBV20-1 combines with J gene TRBJ1-3; the D gene is possibly TRBD1 (5 bases). Germline CDR1 reads DFQATT; CDR2 reads SNEGSKA (reference sequence). This CDR3 has 14 amino acids. V was shortened by 0 bases and J by 4 bases, with 10 bases between the two germline ends. In nucleotides, the CDR3 is TGCAGTGCTAGAGAATCGGGGCGGGGAAACACCATATATTTT. It translates to CSARESGRGNTIYF.

This clonotype was counted a single time. V usage is TRBV15 and J usage is TRBJ2-2; 7 bases fit TRBD1. There are 14 residues in the CDR3. V lost 1 base, J lost 7 bases, and 3 bases stayed unmatched. Germline CDR1 reads LNHNV; CDR2 reads YYDKDF (reference sequence). The DNA for the CDR3 is TGTGCCACCAGCAGAGTTGGGGACAGCGGGGAGCTGTTTTTT. It translates to CATSRVGDSGELFF.

The genes are TRBV28 and TRBJ1-5; 8 bases fit TRBD1. CDR3 length: 12 amino acids. Germline assignment: CDR1 MDHEN and CDR2 SYDVKM. Here the CDR3 DNA reads TGTGCTGGGCAGGGGGCTGGTCAGCCCCAGCATTTT. Translating it yields CAGQGAGQPQHF.

This clonotype came up a few times. The rearrangement joins TRBV15 to TRBJ1-1; weak D call: TRBD1 (5 bases). The germline V and J ends were trimmed by 0 bases and 0 bases, with 14 bases remaining between them. CDR3 size: 17 residues. CDR1 is LNHNV, CDR2 YYDKDF, per germline (reference sequence). CDR3 sequence (DNA): TGTGCCACCAGCAGAGATTGGGGGAACGTTCTGAACACTGAAGCTTTCTTT. Its protein is CATSRDWGNVLNTEAFF.

This clonotype was observed a few times. The chain links TRBV6-2 or TRBV6-3 to TRBJ1-2; 7 bases align to TRBD1. CDR1 and CDR2 from the germline V gene are MNHEY and SVGEGT. This CDR3 is 13 amino acids long. The trim removed 5 bases at V and 7 bases at J, leaving 7 bases unmatched. Here the CDR3 DNA reads TGTGCCAGCAGTCTCCGACAGGGCGGTGGCTACACCTTC. It encodes CASSLRQGGGYTF.

The V and J genes are TRBV15 and TRBJ2-1; D is unresolved. The CDR3 totals 15 residues. The V end lost 0 bases, the J end lost 1 base, and 7 bases lay between the germline ends. The germline V gene encodes CDR1 LNHNV and CDR2 YYDKDF (reference sequence). The chain's CDR3 is CATSRDRLSYNEQFF. The CDR3 DNA sequence: TGTGCCACCAGCAGAGATCGGCTATCCTACAATGAGCAGTTCTTC.

This clonotype is a singleton in its sample. The chain links TRBV24-1 to TRBJ2-7, with 8 nucleotides matching TRBD1. The CDR3 spans 13 residues. Germline trimming cut 7 bases from V and 3 bases from J; bases unmatched to any gene: 4. CDR1 is KGHDR, CDR2 SFDVKD, per germline. The CDR3 DNA reads as TGTGCCACCAGCCGGACAGGGATCTACGAGCAGTACTTC. It yields the protein CATSRTGIYEQYF.

This clonotype showed up just once. The chain uses TRBV24-1 and TRBJ1-4, with D possibly TRBD1 on 6 matching bases. V lost 0 bases and J 7 bases, leaving 14 bases between the germline ends. From germline, CDR1 is KGHDR and CDR2 SFDVKD. There are 16 residues in the CDR3. The CDR3 sequence: CATSDLPGQGSEKLFF. CDR3 coding DNA: TGTGCCACCAGTGATTTGCCGGGACAAGGAAGTGAAAAACTGTTTTTT.

The CDR3 protein is CASSDSAGIGGYTF. The CDR3 DNA follows: TGTGCCAGCAGTGACTCGGCGGGAATCGGTGGCTACACCTTC. This chain uses TRBV6-4 with TRBJ1-2; D is ambiguous. Trimming shortened V by 0 bases and J by 7 bases, and 12 bases separated the two germline ends. CDR3 length equals 14 residues. CDR1 and CDR2 (germline): MRHNA, SNTAGT.

The rearrangement joins TRBV2 to TRBJ2-3; D not resolved. In germline, CDR1 is SNHLY, CDR2 FYNNEI. Trimming left V 3 bases short and J 6 bases short, with 22 bases between. The CDR3 is 17 amino acids. The DNA of the CDR3 is TGTGCCAGCAGTGATGGTCCCCACTCTAAAGCCGTGGATACGCAGTATTTT. It encodes CASSDGPHSKAVDTQYF.

This clonotype is labeled medium-sized. The rearrangement links TRBV2 to TRBJ2-7; 14 nucleotides agree with TRBD2. Looked up from germline, CDR1 is SNHLY and CDR2 is FYNNEI. CDR3 size: 18 residues. J lost 4 bases, V lost 4 bases, and 12 bases had no gene match. The CDR3 spells CASSVFQLGLAGAYEQYF. The CDR3 DNA sequence: TGTGCCAGCAGTGTCTTCCAGCTGGGACTAGCGGGAGCGTACGAGCAGTACTTC.

The chain joins TRBV30 to TRBJ2-7; no firm D call. This CDR3 comprises 12 residues. Germline V gene data show CDR1 as GTSNPN and CDR2 as SVGIG (reference sequence). V was shortened by 4 bases and J by 3 bases, with 10 bases between the two germline ends. The CDR3 here is CAWKSHFYEQYF. In DNA, the CDR3 is TGTGCCTGGAAGTCCCATTTCTACGAGCAGTACTTC.

This clonotype was counted a few times. The chain carries TRBV6-2 or TRBV6-3 and TRBJ2-1; 9 nucleotides align to TRBD2. The CDR3 has 15 residues. V was pared by 6 bases and J by 6 bases, with 9 bases of the junction left unmatched. Germline V gene sequence: CDR1 MNHEY, CDR2 SVGEGT. CDR3 in amino acids: CASRHSGSPGNEQFF. For the CDR3, the DNA is TGTGCCAGCAGACATAGCGGGAGCCCCGGCAATGAGCAGTTCTTC.

This clonotype was counted between two and nine times. In DNA, the CDR3 is TGTGCCAGTCAAGTCATAGCGGGAGGCCTTTCCAATGAGCAGTTCTTC. Translating gives CASQVIAGGLSNEQFF. The V call is TRBV19, the J call TRBJ2-1; 10 bases map to TRBD2. The CDR3 is 16 amino acids. After removal of 8 bases from V and 6 bases from J, the junction contained 13 bases not matched to a gene. Germline assignment: CDR1 LNHDA and CDR2 SQIVND (reference sequence).

The V and J genes are TRBV6-2 or TRBV6-3 and TRBJ2-1; possibly TRBD2 for D (7 bases). The V and J ends lost 0 bases and 7 bases respectively, with 16 bases between them. The CDR3 has 16 residues. CDR1 is MNHEY, CDR2 SVGEGT, per germline. This CDR3 reads CASSYSRGGRENEQFF. CDR3 DNA: TGTGCCAGCAGTTACTCGAGGGGGGGAAGAGAGAATGAGCAGTTCTTC.

The chain has TRBV29-1 and TRBJ1-1, with 7 nucleotides matching TRBD1. V lost 5 bases to trimming and J lost 2 bases; unmatched junction nucleotides: 5. Germline CDR1 is SQVTM and CDR2 is ANQGSEA. The CDR3 contains 13 residues. The CDR3 nucleotides are TGCAGCGTTCCCCGGACAGGTAACACTGAAGCTTTCTTT. The encoded protein is CSVPRTGNTEAFF.

The CDR3 DNA follows: TGTGCCAGCAGCCGACAGGTCCAAGAGACCCAGTACTTC. This gives the protein CASSRQVQETQYF. The gene calls are TRBV7-8 and TRBJ2-5; D is possibly TRBD1 (6 bases). In germline, CDR1 is SGHVS, CDR2 FQNEAQ. The CDR3 is 13 amino acids. V lost 5 bases to trimming and J lost 1 base, with 8 bases between them.